This T cell receptor (beta chain) came from a study of T cell responses to AZD1222 COVID-19 vaccine. On the study more broadly: Recipients boosted at about 4 weeks or about 12 weeks are pooled. Overall study results and limits: The donor cohort was predominantly white British with a female majority, and clonal diversity may have been underestimated. An increase in Spike-specific TCR breadth and depth was observed after two AZD1222 doses. No day 14 peak samples; only post-peak repertoires were characterized.

The germline V gene has CDR1 MNHEY and CDR2 SVGAGI. V was trimmed by 4 bases and J by 5 bases, leaving 12 bases between them. This CDR3 region has 13 residues. As regards this clone: Its antigen is unidentified.

Data came from immunoSEQ multiplex PCR; TCRdb stores just in-frame clones and leaves some out. The repertoire holds fewer than 200,000 clones, with around 92% as singletons. The clonotype comes from an adult in good health. Sequenced material: peripheral blood, taken on day 0 of AZD1222 vaccination. The chain uses TRBV6-5 and TRBJ2-7; D perhaps matches TRBD1 (6 bases). The chain's CDR3 is CASSSGVRHEQYF. In DNA, the CDR3 is TGTGCCAGCAGTTCAGGGGTCAGGCACGAGCAGTACTTC.